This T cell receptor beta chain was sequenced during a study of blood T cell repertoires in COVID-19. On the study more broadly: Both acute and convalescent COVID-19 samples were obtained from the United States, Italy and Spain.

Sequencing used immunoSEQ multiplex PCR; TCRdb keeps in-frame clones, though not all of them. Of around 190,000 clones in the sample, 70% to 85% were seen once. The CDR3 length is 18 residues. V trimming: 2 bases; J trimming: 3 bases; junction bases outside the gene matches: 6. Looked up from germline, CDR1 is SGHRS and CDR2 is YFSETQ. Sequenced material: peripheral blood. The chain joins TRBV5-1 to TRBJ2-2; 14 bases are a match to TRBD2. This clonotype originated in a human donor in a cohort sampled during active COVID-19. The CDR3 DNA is TGCGCCAGCAGCTTTCATGCGGGACTAGCGGGAGACACCGGGGAGCTGTTTTTT. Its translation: CASSFHAGLAGDTGELFF.